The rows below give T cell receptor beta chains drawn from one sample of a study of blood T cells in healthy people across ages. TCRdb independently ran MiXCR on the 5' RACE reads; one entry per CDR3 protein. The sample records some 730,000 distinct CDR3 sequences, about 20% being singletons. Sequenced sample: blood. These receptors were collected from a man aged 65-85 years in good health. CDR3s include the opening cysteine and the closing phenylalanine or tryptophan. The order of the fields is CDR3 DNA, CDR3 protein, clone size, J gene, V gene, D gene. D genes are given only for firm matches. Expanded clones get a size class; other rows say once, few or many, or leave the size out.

cdr3_nt: TGTGCCAGCAGTTACGGGGACATCATTGGTCGACGTTGGGTCGGGGAGCTGTTTTTT
cdr3_aa: CASSYGDIIGRRWVGELFF
clone_size: few
j_call: TRBJ2-2
v_call: TRBV6-5
d_call: NA

cdr3_nt: TGCGCCAGCAGCTTAGGACTAGCGGGAGGGCAGCGGAATGAGCAGTTCTTC
cdr3_aa: CASSLGLAGGQRNEQFF
clone_size: NA
j_call: TRBJ2-1
v_call: TRBV5-1
d_call: TRBD2

cdr3_nt: TGTGCCAGCAGTTACGGCCCCGGGCGGCCCCAGTATTTT
cdr3_aa: CASSYGPGRPQYF
clone_size: NA
j_call: TRBJ2-3
v_call: TRBV28
d_call: NA

cdr3_nt: TGTGCCAGTCACCGGGGGGGGATGAACACTGAAGCTTTCTTT
cdr3_aa: CASHRGGMNTEAFF
clone_size: many
j_call: TRBJ1-1
v_call: TRBV7-9
d_call: NA

cdr3_nt: TGCAGTGCTTCTCAAAGACGGCATGAGCAGTTCTTC
cdr3_aa: CSASQRRHEQFF
clone_size: many
j_call: TRBJ2-1
v_call: TRBV20-1
d_call: NA

cdr3_nt: TGTGCCACCAGCAGAGATAACACAGCTTATGGCTACACCTTC
cdr3_aa: CATSRDNTAYGYTF
clone_size: few
j_call: TRBJ1-2
v_call: TRBV15
d_call: NA

cdr3_nt: TGCGCCAGCAGCTTGACCGGGACAGGGATCGATCAGTACTTC
cdr3_aa: CASSLTGTGIDQYF
clone_size: NA
j_call: TRBJ2-4
v_call: TRBV5-1
d_call: TRBD1

cdr3_nt: TGTGCCAGCAGCCCTAAAGAGGTTCTATGGGAGACCCAGTACTTC
cdr3_aa: CASSPKEVLWETQYF
clone_size: NA
j_call: TRBJ2-5
v_call: TRBV6-6
d_call: NA

cdr3_nt: TGTGCCAGCAGCAAACGGCAGGGGGCTGAAGCTTTCTTT
cdr3_aa: CASSKRQGAEAFF
clone_size: NA
j_call: TRBJ1-1
v_call: TRBV7-3
d_call: TRBD1

cdr3_nt: TGCAGCGTTGCCCAACTAGGCAATGAGCAGTTCTTC
cdr3_aa: CSVAQLGNEQFF
clone_size: NA
j_call: TRBJ2-1
v_call: TRBV29-1
d_call: NA